The clone carrying this TCR beta chain has only one observation. The junction had 17 bases not matched to a gene; V was cut back by 11 bases and J by 10 bases. Germline-derived CDR1 and CDR2 are SEHNR and FQNEAQ (reference sequence). The CDR3 spans 14 residues. The data originate from a study of CD8 T cells in Susac syndrome. It was with random hexamers that roughly 0.45 to 1 ug RNA was reverse transcribed. Via MiXCR, TCRdb re-called the immunoSEQ multiplex PCR reads, giving one row per CDR3 protein. Of approximately 130,000 distinct CDR3 sequences in the sample, around nine tenths were seen once. The chain recombines TRBV7-9 with TRBJ2-1; 7 bases line up with TRBD2. The source of this sequence is a human donor with multiple sclerosis. Sequenced sample: CD8+ T cells from PBMCs. CDR3 in DNA: TGTGCCGCGACCCCCCGGGAGGCCCCTGGGGAGCAGTTCTTC. Translated, it gives CAATPREAPGEQFF. The full variable domain, in which reference TRBV7-9 and TRBJ2-1 provide the parts outside the CDR3, is DTGVSQNPRHKITKRGQNVTFRCDPISEHNRLYWYRQTLGQGPEFLTYFQNEAQLEKSRLLSDRFSAERPKGSFSTLEIQRTEQGDSAMYLCAATPREAPGEQFFGPGTRLTVL.